Listed below are T cell receptor beta chains from one sample, sequenced in a study of prognosis after radiotherapy for stage I lung cancer. One entry per CDR3 protein, called by TCRdb with MiXCR from the multiplex PCR reads. The sample shows tens of thousands of distinct CDR3 sequences, approximately 35% of them seen only once. The material was PBMCs, obtained before or after stereotactic body radiation therapy (not recorded which). Source of these receptors: a donor over 45 with non-small cell lung cancer. Each CDR3 is given with its conserved first and last residue. A D gene is named only where the DNA matches it firmly. Clone size is shown for a subset of rows, as once, few, many or a class of expanded clone.

TRBD2,TRBV28,TRBJ2-3,many,TGTGCCAGCAGTTCCCCGACTAGCGGGAGGGATACGCAGTATTTT,CASSSPTSGRDTQYF
TRBD2,TRBV30,TRBJ2-3,.,TGTGCCTGGACCCTAGCGGAGAGCACAGATACGCAGTATTTT,CAWTLAESTDTQYF
.,TRBV28,TRBJ1-2,many,TGTGCCAGCAGTTTATTGGGGCTTACAGACTCGGGGCCTGGCTACACCTTC,CASSLLGLTDSGPGYTF
.,TRBV6-5,TRBJ1-2,many,TGTGCCAGCAGTTACCTGGCAGGGGATGGCTACACCTTC,CASSYLAGDGYTF
.,TRBV15,TRBJ2-7,many,TGTGCCACCAGCAGAACTGCGCGGGACTCCTACGAGCAGTACTTC,CATSRTARDSYEQYF
.,TRBV18,TRBJ1-1,many,TGTGCCAGCTCACCAATAGGGTTTACTGGGACTGAAATGAACACTGAAGCTTTCTTT,CASSPIGFTGTEMNTEAFF
TRBD1,TRBV5-1,TRBJ1-5,many,TGCGCCAGCAGCTTGTACCCAGGGGGAAGTCAGCCCCAGCATTTT,CASSLYPGGSQPQHF
.,TRBV4-3,TRBJ1-2,many,TGCGCCAGCAGCCAAGACGGTAGCTATGGCTACACCTTC,CASSQDGSYGYTF
TRBD2,TRBV24-1,TRBJ2-2,many,TGTGCCACCAGTGACTCGGGACTAGCGGCCCTGCGCGCCGGGGAGCTGTTTTTT,CATSDSGLAALRAGELFF
.,TRBV10-3,TRBJ2-1,many,TGTGCCATCAGTGAGCCCCACGCGGATGAGCAGTTCTTC,CAISEPHADEQFF
TRBD2,TRBV9,TRBJ2-5,.,TGTGCCAGCAGCGTAGGCCCTGTTCGCGGGAGGGAGACCCAGTACTTC,CASSVGPVRGRETQYF